Presented here are 30 T cell receptor beta chains from one specimen sequenced in a study of CD8 T cells in ankylosing spondylitis (dated 2017 in TCRdb). These receptors are not linked to any known antigen. The method behind the library was 5' RACE. The sample was run on an Illumina HiSeq 2500. TCRdb reanalyzed the raw reads on its own, using fastp at Q25 for trimming and MiXCR for clone calling, and kept in-frame beta chains. Identical CDR3 proteins give one entry, which carries the most common genes and DNA. Here the sample has around 390,000 distinct CDR3 sequences; about a fifth occur a single time. The top ten clonotypes cover approximately 16% of the sample. The investigation overall reported the following: Blood from ankylosing spondylitis patients appeared to be characterized by a TCR beta motif made up of several highly homologous amino acid variants.

Source material: blood, either unsorted or a sorted T cell fraction (not recorded which). The receptors originated from a male donor with ankylosing spondylitis.

V usage is TRBV4-2 and J usage is TRBJ1-6; unclear D gene. CDR3 size: 14 residues. The V end lost 0 bases, the J end lost 8 bases, and 8 bases lay between the germline ends. The germline CDR1 and CDR2 sequences are LGHNA and YNFKEQ. The CDR3 DNA reads as TGTGCCAGCAGCCAAGATCTAAGGGATTCACCCCTCCACTTT. Translating gives CASSQDLRDSPLHF.

This clonotype appeared a few times. The chain uses TRBV4-2 and TRBJ2-1; D gene ambiguous. Germline CDR1 is LGHNA and CDR2 is YNFKEQ. The CDR3 runs to 14 residues. Trimming shortened V by 0 bases and J by 9 bases, and 12 bases separated the two germline ends. The CDR3 here is CASSQEPQTREQFF. CDR3 nucleotide sequence: TGTGCCAGCAGCCAAGAACCCCAAACCCGTGAGCAGTTCTTC.

V usage is TRBV11-2 and J usage is TRBJ1-6, with D tentatively TRBD1 (6 bases). The V end lost 5 bases, the J end lost 6 bases, and 14 bases lay between the germline ends. This CDR3 has 15 residues. Germline V gene sequence: CDR1 SGHAT, CDR2 FQNNGV. The CDR3, as DNA: TGTGCCAGCAGCGCACAGGGCCGGAGTAATTCACCCCTCCACTTT. As protein: CASSAQGRSNSPLHF.

This clonotype has more than one count but fewer than ten. This chain links TRBV15 with TRBJ2-1; D gene uncertain. Trimming pared 3 bases from V and 5 bases from J, leaving 8 bases between. Germline V gene data show CDR1 as LNHNV and CDR2 as YYDKDF (reference sequence). CDR3 length: 13 amino acids. CDR3 region: CATSRDRDNEQFF. The CDR3 nucleotides are TGTGCCACCAGCAGGGACCGGGACAATGAGCAGTTCTTC.

On this clonotype: One end of the junction is discordant with germline, which a read error may explain. The CDR3 coding sequence is TGCTGTGCTAGAGCCCCCGGATTTCCGTTTTCGGGCGGGGAGCTGTTTTTT. Its translation is CCARAPGFPFSGGELFF. The chain combines TRBV20-1 with TRBJ2-2; D gene unclear. Looked up from germline, CDR1 is DFQATT and CDR2 is SNEGSKA (reference sequence). The CDR3 consists of 17 residues.

V gene TRBV25-1 combines with J gene TRBJ1-1; tentatively, D is TRBD1 (6 bases). Trimming took 8 bases from V and 5 from J, leaving 24 bases between them. Germline V gene sequence: CDR1 MGHDK, CDR2 SYGVNS. There are 16 residues in the CDR3. CDR3 DNA: TGTGCCAGCCGGGGGGGGTTACGGCAGGGGAAGACTGAAGCTTTCTTT. Amino acid sequence: CASRGGLRQGKTEAFF. Full variable domain (missing parts from reference TRBV25-1 and TRBJ1-1): EADIYQTPRYLVIGTGKKITLECSQTMGHDKMYWYQQDPGMELHLIHYSYGVNSTEKGDLSSESTVSRIRTEHFPLTLESARPSHTSQYLCASRGGLRQGKTEAFFGQGTRLTVV.

This clonotype turned up a few times. The chain employs TRBV6-1 and TRBJ2-1; TRBD2 is a possible D gene (5 bases). The V gene's germline CDR1 is MNHNS and CDR2 SASEGT. The CDR3 loop spans 16 amino acids. Trimming stripped 8 bases from V and 4 bases from J, with 21 bases between. The DNA of the CDR3 is TGTGCCAGCCGTAATGGCGGGTTCTGGGCATACAATGAGCAGTTCTTC. Translation gives CASRNGGFWAYNEQFF.

V usage is TRBV20-1 and J usage is TRBJ2-6; 8 positions agree with TRBD1. V trimming: 5 bases; J trimming: 1 base; junction bases outside the gene matches: 7. CDR1 DFQATT and CDR2 SNEGSKA come from the germline V gene (reference sequence). This CDR3 region has 16 residues. The CDR3 here is CSALTGEPSGANVLTF. The CDR3 DNA is TGCAGTGCTTTGACAGGGGAGCCGTCTGGGGCCAACGTCCTGACTTTC.

Only a few counts were recorded for this clonotype. The rearrangement links TRBV5-5 to TRBJ1-3, with D uncertain. Trimming took off 6 bases at V and 4 bases at J, with 14 bases between the two ends. This CDR3 comprises 14 residues. The germline gives CDR1 SGHKS, CDR2 YYEKEE (reference sequence). This CDR3 reads CASMALAAGNTIYF. CDR3 DNA sequence: TGTGCCAGCATGGCCCTTGCAGCCGGAAACACCATATATTTT.

This clonotype was seen many times. The chain uses TRBV6-1 and TRBJ2-1; tentatively, D is TRBD2 (6 bases). Trimming took 6 bases from V and 7 from J, leaving 13 bases between them. CDR3 size: 13 residues. Germline CDR1 and CDR2: MNHNS and SASEGT. The chain's CDR3 is CASSTSLNNEQFF. CDR3 bases: TGTGCCAGCAGCACTAGCCTGAATAATGAGCAGTTCTTC.

The gene calls are TRBV4-3 and TRBJ2-5; D not resolved. This CDR3 has 13 residues. Trimming pared 8 bases from V and 5 bases from J, leaving 15 bases between. In germline, CDR1 is LGHNA, CDR2 YSLEER. The CDR3 region is CASARVLRETQYF. CDR3 nucleotide sequence: TGCGCCAGCGCCCGGGTTCTGCGGGAGACCCAGTACTTC.

The chain links TRBV7-3 to TRBJ2-2; D possibly corresponds to TRBD1 (5 bases). The V and J ends lost 2 bases and 7 bases respectively, with 11 bases between them. This CDR3 contains 14 residues. Germline V lookup: CDR1 SGHTA, CDR2 FQGTGA. The CDR3 sequence: CASSLRQFGGELFF. CDR3 nucleotide sequence: TGTGCCAGCAGCTTACGACAGTTTGGCGGGGAGCTGTTTTTT.

V is TRBV12-5 and J is TRBJ2-1, with 10 bases that match TRBD2. Germline V lookup: CDR1 LGHNT, CDR2 FRNRAP. V lost 5 bases to trimming and J lost 6 bases; unmatched junction nucleotides: 10. The CDR3 contains 16 residues. The CDR3 region has the DNA TGTGCTAGTGGTCTCGAACTAGCGGGACCCGCCAATGAGCAGTTCTTC. The encoded protein is CASGLELAGPANEQFF.

The rearrangement uses TRBV12-3 or TRBV12-4 and TRBJ1-4, with 7 bases lining up with TRBD1. CDR3 length equals 20 residues. With V trimmed by 0 bases and J by 7 bases, 20 bases remained unmatched. CDR3 residues: CASSLASGAGGGWIGEKLFF. CDR3 nucleotide sequence: TGTGCCAGCAGTTTAGCGTCCGGGGCAGGGGGAGGTTGGATCGGTGAAAAACTGTTTTTT.

This clonotype was seen repeatedly, ten times or more. CDR3 coding DNA: TGTGCCACCAGCAGAGAATTCAGGAAGAACACCGGGGAGCTGTTTTTT. This codes for CATSREFRKNTGELFF. The chain joins TRBV15 to TRBJ2-2; D is undetermined. This CDR3 contains 16 residues. The V gene's germline CDR1 is LNHNV and CDR2 YYDKDF (reference sequence). Trimming stripped 0 bases from V and 1 base from J, with 9 bases between.

This clonotype was counted a few times. The chain carries TRBV19 and TRBJ2-3; perhaps D is TRBD1 or TRBD2 (5 bases each). Trimming left V 5 bases short and J 4 bases short, with 13 bases between. This CDR3 contains 14 residues. Germline V gene sequence: CDR1 LNHDA, CDR2 SQIVND (reference sequence). In nucleotides, the CDR3 is TGTGCCAGTAGTGTCGGGGAGACAGCAGATACGCAGTATTTT. Its protein is CASSVGETADTQYF.

There are a few counts of this clonotype. The chain carries TRBV28 and TRBJ1-1; the D is unclear. Between the trimmed V and J ends, which lost 5 bases and 5 bases, there was a span of 15 bases. The CDR3 loop spans 14 amino acids. Germline V CDR1 and CDR2: MDHEN, SYDVKM. The CDR3: CASSPHRTITEAFF. DNA of the CDR3: TGTGCCAGCAGTCCCCACCGGACTATAACTGAAGCTTTCTTT.

The chain links TRBV20-1 to TRBJ2-2, with D possibly TRBD2 on 7 matching bases. The length of the CDR3 is 15 residues. V lost 6 bases and J lost 1, with 15 bases in between. Per the germline V gene, CDR1 is DFQATT and CDR2 is SNEGSKA (reference sequence). This CDR3 reads CSARGGVGNTGELFF. The CDR3, as DNA: TGCAGTGCCCGAGGGGGGGTAGGGAACACCGGGGAGCTGTTTTTT.

This chain connects TRBV7-8 to TRBJ2-7, with 10 bases fitting TRBD2. CDR1 is SGHVS and CDR2 is FQNEAQ in the germline V gene. The CDR3 runs 15 residues. The V gene end was trimmed by 5 bases and the J gene end by 3 bases; junction bases not matched to a gene: 7. The CDR3 sequence is CASSLLAGVNYEQYF. The CDR3 coding sequence is TGTGCCAGCAGCCTCCTAGCGGGAGTTAACTACGAGCAGTACTTC.

This chain uses TRBV6-2 or TRBV6-3 with TRBJ2-5; unclear D gene. CDR1 and CDR2 (germline): MNHEY, SVGEGT. This CDR3 has 13 residues. V was cut by 7 bases and J by 0 bases, with 9 bases left in between. CDR3 region: CASTTGYQETQYF. The CDR3, as DNA: TGTGCCAGCACTACCGGGTACCAAGAGACCCAGTACTTC.

This clonotype has ten or more counts. This chain joins TRBV12-3 or TRBV12-4 and TRBJ2-6; a weak D match, TRBD2 (5 bases). The CDR3 is 17 residues long. V dropped 4 bases and J dropped 0 bases, with 13 bases sitting between them. CDR3 coding DNA: TGTGCCAGCAGTTCCCAAATGGACTTCTCTGGGGCCAACGTCCTGACTTTC. It is translated as CASSSQMDFSGANVLTF.

The gene calls are TRBV6-5 and TRBJ2-5; D is unresolved. V was pared by 4 bases and J by 5 bases, with 14 bases between. CDR3 length equals 14 residues. CDR1 and CDR2 from the germline V gene are MNHEY and SVGAGI. The CDR3 region has the DNA TGTGCCAGCAGTTTAGTGGGGATTTTTGAGACCCAGTACTTC. This gives the protein CASSLVGIFETQYF.

This chain links TRBV5-1 with TRBJ2-5; either TRBD1 or TRBD2 may supply D (5 bases each). The CDR3 runs to 16 residues. CDR1 is SGHRS and CDR2 is YFSETQ in the germline V gene. V dropped 4 bases and J dropped 4 bases, with 20 bases sitting between them. The CDR3 reads CASSVGTPYASETQYF. The CDR3 DNA is TGCGCCAGCAGCGTAGGGACGCCGTACGCTTCAGAGACCCAGTACTTC. Together with reference TRBV5-1 and TRBJ2-5, the CDR3 gives the full variable domain: KAGVTQTPRYLIKTRGQQVTLSCSPISGHRSVSWYQQTPGQGLQFLFEYFSETQRNKGNFPGRFSGRQFSNSRSEMNVSTLELGDSALYLCASSVGTPYASETQYFGPGTRLLVL.

This clonotype was picked up one time. The chain uses TRBV24-1 and TRBJ2-3; D unresolved. This CDR3 has 16 residues. The germline gives CDR1 KGHDR, CDR2 SFDVKD. V gave up 2 bases and J gave up 2 bases, with 13 bases separating them. Here the CDR3 reads CATSDSAELPTDTQYF. The CDR3 coding sequence is TGTGCCACCAGTGATTCCGCCGAACTCCCCACAGATACGCAGTATTTT.

V gene TRBV28 combines with J gene TRBJ2-1; D gene uncertain. Germline V lookup: CDR1 MDHEN, CDR2 SYDVKM. The CDR3 has 16 residues. The V and J ends lost 5 bases and 0 bases respectively, with 14 bases between them. Here the CDR3 reads CASSPPIPSSYNEQFF. The CDR3 DNA reads TGTGCCAGCAGTCCCCCAATCCCCAGCTCCTACAATGAGCAGTTCTTC.

The V call is TRBV20-1, the J call TRBJ2-3; 8 bases agree with TRBD2. From germline, CDR1 is DFQATT and CDR2 SNEGSKA (reference sequence). This CDR3 spans 15 amino acids. V shed 6 bases, J shed 1 base, and the junction held 9 bases outside the gene matches. The CDR3 nucleotides read TGCAGTGCGCAACCGCGGGAGGTCGGCACAGATACGCAGTATTTT. It specifies CSAQPREVGTDTQYF.

This chain uses TRBV4-3 with TRBJ1-5, with 11 bases that match TRBD1. Germline CDR1 reads LGHNA; CDR2 reads YSLEER. V was pared by 4 bases and J by 13 bases, with 12 bases of the junction left unmatched. The CDR3 loop spans 15 amino acids. In DNA form, the CDR3 reads TGCGCCAGCAGCCGCCGCAGGACAGGGGGCGGTGGGCAGCATTTT. It codes for CASSRRRTGGGGQHF.

The chain's CDR3 is CASSIRGTKNTEAFF. CDR3 in DNA: TGTGCCAGTAGTATCAGGGGGACCAAGAACACTGAAGCTTTCTTT. This sequence joins TRBV19 and TRBJ1-1, with TRBD1 matching 7 bases. This CDR3 contains 15 residues. The V gene's germline CDR1 is LNHDA and CDR2 SQIVND (reference sequence). J was trimmed by 1 base and V by 3 bases; bases with no gene match: 5.

This clonotype was observed a handful of times. The chain links TRBV10-1 to TRBJ2-2, with D possibly matching TRBD1 (6 bases). Germline V gene data show CDR1 as WNHNN and CDR2 as SYGVQD (reference sequence). The CDR3 contains 14 residues. V was cut by 5 bases and J by 6 bases, with 13 bases left in between. CDR3 loop: CASSHRVGSGELFF. The CDR3 DNA sequence: TGCGCCAGCAGTCACAGGGTTGGTTCCGGGGAGCTGTTTTTT.

This clonotype was found a few times. The chain couples TRBV29-1 to TRBJ2-1, with 7 bases identical to TRBD2. The CDR3 totals 17 residues. J lost 6 bases, V lost 5 bases, and 19 bases had no gene match. The germline V gene encodes CDR1 SQVTM and CDR2 ANQGSEA. CDR3 loop: CSVNRDSRGLAVNEQFF. CDR3 DNA: TGCAGCGTTAACCGGGACTCTCGTGGCCTAGCGGTCAATGAGCAGTTCTTC.